This T cell receptor (beta chain) came from a study of STAT5B mutations in CD4+ large granular lymphocyte leukemia. Clones were read by immunoSEQ multiplex PCR, and TCRdb kept only the in-frame ones, dropping some. The data contain about 35,000 clones, more than 75% of them singletons. The V end lost 2 bases, the J end lost 0 bases, and 4 bases lay between the germline ends. Germline-derived CDR1 and CDR2 are GTSNPN and SVGIG (reference sequence). This CDR3 contains 12 residues. The J gene is TRBJ1-1, the V gene TRBV30; D is uncertain. The receptor was derived from a human donor in good health. The sample was CD4+ T cells from blood buffy coats. This chain's CDR3 is CAWSRLNTEAFF. In nucleotides, the CDR3 is TGTGCCTGGAGTAGACTGAACACTGAAGCTTTCTTT.